A selection of T cell receptor beta chains follows, all from one sample in a study of shared clonotypes between healthy human individuals. Data came from immunoSEQ multiplex PCR; TCRdb stores just in-frame clones and leaves some out. There are 850,000 to 1,200,000 clones in the sample; approximately 68% occur only once, and about 1.5% lies in the top ten. Sequencing was carried out using memory CD4+ T cells sorted from blood. The receptor source for this set is a man younger than 35 in good health. CDR3s include the opening cysteine and the closing phenylalanine or tryptophan. D genes are given only for firm matches.

.,TRBV5-4,TRBJ2-5,CASSLRAETQYF
.,TRBV27,TRBJ1-2,CASSKTYTF
TRBD1,TRBV19,TRBJ1-6,CASRGQGGNSPLHF
.,TRBV7-6,TRBJ2-3,CASSRVQAGTDTQYF
.,TRBV19,TRBJ2-1,CASSLEGSSYNEQFF
.,TRBV29-1,TRBJ2-3,CSVARAQDTQYF
.,TRBV19,TRBJ1-1,CASSIVRGGAEAFF
.,TRBV7-2,TRBJ2-2,CASGVGTNTGELFF
TRBD1,TRBV7-8,TRBJ1-1,CASSLGTGNTEAFF
.,TRBV2,TRBJ2-3,CASSESRESTQYF
.,TRBV10-3,TRBJ1-3,CAISAYPPSGLSSGNTIYF
TRBD2,TRBV7-8,.,CASSLVSRGGHTGELFF
.,TRBV21-1,TRBJ2-1,CASSKGLSGAYNEQFF
TRBD1,TRBV19,TRBJ2-4,CASSTYRDRTKNIQYF